This TCR beta chain was identified during a study of graft-versus-host responses after intestinal transplantation. Regarding the study as a whole: Circulating GvH clones peaking coincided with falling HvG clones soon after transplant.

Clones were read by immunoSEQ multiplex PCR, and TCRdb kept only the in-frame ones, dropping some. The table has some 80,000 clones, 75% to 95% seen once. The CDR3 runs 17 residues. CDR1 and CDR2 (germline): MNHEY, SMNVEV (reference sequence). Unmatched junction bases numbered 10, after V lost 6 bases and J lost 0 bases. As regards this clone: Its antigen is undetermined.

The chain combines TRBV27 with TRBJ2-1; 8 bases align to TRBD2. This TCR derives from a human donor who was the organ donor for an intestinal transplant. Sequences were derived from unstimulated CD8+ T cells sorted from spleen or lymph node cells, sampled before transplant. Here the CDR3 reads CASRQGVAGPSYNEQFF. The CDR3 DNA reads as TGTGCCAGCAGACAAGGGGTAGCGGGACCCTCCTACAATGAGCAGTTCTTC.